This TCR beta chain was observed in a study of radiation and T cells in renal cell carcinoma (dated by TCRdb to 2018 to 2021). General notes on the study: Samples were obtained from a clinical trial, in which 15 Gy stereotactic body radiation therapy was delivered to primary renal cell carcinomas and nephrectomy was performed 4 weeks later. Across all 50 or so samples, under 5,000,000 unique CDR3 nucleotide sequences, encoding about 3,000,000 unique CDR3 amino acid sequences, were identified. In total, fewer than 55 samples, comprising some 25 tumors and approximately 27 peripheral blood samples, were subjected to TCR beta sequencing.

Including the terminal cysteine and phenylalanine, the CDR3 comprises 13 residues. The CDR3 DNA has 39 bases and is translated from base 1. CDR1 is given as MNHNY and CDR2 as SVGAGI, both from the germline V gene (reference sequence). V is cut by 6 bases and J by 0 bases, and the space between the germline ends is 8 bases. The immunoSEQ kit was used, according to the manufacturer's recommendations, to generate TCR beta libraries from genomic DNA. Library preparation used a first multiplex PCR with proprietary primers, then a second PCR adding unique barcodes, with bead cleanups after each round. Each sample batch included a kit-provided positive control reaction and a negative control reaction. The final libraries were assessed on an Agilent 4200 TapeStation D1000 ScreenTape, pooled by volume, and quantified by qPCR. Sequencing was performed on an Illumina NextSeq500 using a MidOutput 150-cycle cartridge, with 156 Read1 cycles, 15 Index1 cycles, and the kit custom primers. The pooled library was loaded at approximately 1.1 pM with an approximately 18% PhiX control spike-in. The original pipeline was this. Vendor-processed data were analyzed in R, and a clonotype was defined as all T cells sharing the same CDR3 nucleotide sequence. For clone abundance analyses, frequencies were normalized to the 10,000 most abundant clones per sample. Public T cell clones, which averaged fewer than five per sample, were removed prior to analysis. A difference in abundance of at least 32-fold between compartments was used to define tumor-enriched and baseline blood-enriched clonotypes. Clonotypes expanded or contracted between blood time points were identified with a beta-binomial differential abundance model. Tumor-blood repertoire similarity was measured with the Baroni-Urbani and Buser coefficient, and groups were compared using two-tailed Wilcoxon tests in R. Entries here come from immuneACCESS through TCRdb and include only in-frame sequences with V and J called. Some clones fail to appear in such tables; in the studies checked, an unresolved V gene covers under half of the shortfall, and the cause of the remainder is unknown. The V and J calls and clone size come from that table; D and trimming were worked out from the DNA. Within this sample are about 140,000 clones, with approximately 82% of them counted one time only. Of the sample, roughly 25% falls within the top ten clones.

The full study reports these points: Effects of radiation dose or scheduling on the TCR repertoire could not be addressed with the single-armed trial design. Because pretreatment tumor biopsies were not available, the study could not determine whether clonotypes were already present within the tumor at baseline. Tracking of blood repertoire dynamics stopped at more than three weeks after treatment, with no follow-up past that point. An increase in top tumor clonotypes in blood was observed from baseline to 2 weeks post-radiation, followed by contraction by 4 weeks, which was taken to suggest transient expansion of tumor-resident clones.

This specimen's time point label, interpreted: baseline pretreatment blood. Read against the paper, the sample's treatment or condition label means: 15 Gy SBRT to primary tumor, nephrectomy 4 weeks later. To follow tumor-enriched clonotypes, peripheral blood was collected serially from radiation-treated patients at baseline and again at 2 weeks and 4 weeks after SBRT. Renal cell carcinoma with clear cell pathology was present in all patients. Genomic DNA for TCR sequencing was prepared using the QIAamp DNA Blood Mini Kit (Qiagen). Only samples passing all quality control checks were included in the analyses. A remark on this clone: What antigen it recognizes has not been identified. Base qualities are not provided; no much larger clone lies one nucleotide away.

Sequences were derived from blood, sampled from a patient whose treatment included radiotherapy and nephrectomy. The rearranged chain carries TRBV6-6 and TRBJ1-1, with an unclear D gene assignment. This clonotype was sampled from a woman in her fifties or sixties with renal cell carcinoma. For the CDR3, the sequence is CASRDRVNTEAFF. The nucleotide sequence is TGTGCCAGCAGGGACCGGGTGAACACTGAAGCTTTCTTT.